What follows are 29 T cell receptor beta chains derived from one specimen sequenced in a study of breast tumors, draining lymph nodes, adjacent tissues. Samples came from axillary lymph nodes draining the breast cancer. TCRdb reprocessed the multiplex PCR reads via MiXCR and lists one record per CDR3 protein. Among roughly 220,000 distinct CDR3 sequences listed, around 35% were seen once. The specimen sequenced was axillary lymph node tissue. These receptors were obtained from a female donor with breast cancer. Some clones in this sample may be carry-over from other donors' samples.

In its sample, this clonotype was seen a few times. With a much larger clone just one base away, this may be a read error. This CDR3 fails to terminate in the conserved phenylalanine or tryptophan, so it likely reflects a read error. The genes are TRBV7-3 and TRBJ2-5; 9 nucleotides align to TRBD2. Germline V gene data show CDR1 as SGHTA and CDR2 as FQGTGA. The CDR3 loop spans 14 amino acids. J was trimmed by 6 bases and V by 5 bases; bases with no gene match: 7. Here the CDR3 DNA reads TGTGCCAGCAGCGTCCGCGGGGGGGCACAGACCCAGTACCTC. Residues: CASSVRGGAQTQYL.

In its sample, this clonotype was seen many times. The chain is built from TRBV7-2 and TRBJ1-5, with 9 bases matching TRBD1. The CDR3 is made up of 15 amino acids. Trimming removed 4 bases from V and 3 bases from J; junction bases left unmatched: 4. In germline, CDR1 is SGHTA, CDR2 FQGNSA. The CDR3 is CASSYTGGDNQPQHF. CDR3 in DNA: TGTGCCAGCAGCTATACAGGGGGCGACAATCAGCCCCAGCATTTT.

This clonotype showed up many times. This rearrangement joins TRBV5-8 to TRBJ1-2; possible D gene TRBD1, 5 bases. Germline assignment: CDR1 SGHTS and CDR2 YDEGEE. Trimming pared 2 bases from V and 8 bases from J, leaving 10 bases between. This CDR3 region has 12 residues. The DNA of the CDR3 is TGTGCCAGCAGCTTCCAGAGGGGCGGCTACACCTTC. Protein sequence: CASSFQRGGYTF. Supplemented by reference TRBV5-8 and TRBJ1-2, the full variable domain reads EAGVTQSPTHLIKTRGQQATLRCSPISGHTSVYWYQQALGLGLQFLLWYDEGEERNRGNFPPRFSGRQFPNYSSELNVNALELEDSALYLCASSFQRGGYTFGSGTRLTVV.

This clonotype was counted ten times or more. The chain employs TRBV24-1 and TRBJ2-2; D gene uncertain. Trimming took 4 bases from V and 3 from J, leaving 5 bases between them. There are 13 residues in the CDR3. In germline, CDR1 is KGHDR, CDR2 SFDVKD. The CDR3 DNA reads as TGTGCCACCAGTGAACACTACACCGGGGAGCTGTTTTTT. Protein product: CATSEHYTGELFF.

The genes are TRBV15 and TRBJ1-5; the match to TRBD1 covers 11 bases. Germline V gene sequence: CDR1 LNHNV, CDR2 YYDKDF (reference sequence). V was clipped by 9 bases and J by 9 bases; unmatched bases: 10. The CDR3 length is 14 residues. The CDR3 protein is CATTRDRGVGPQHF. CDR3 nucleotide sequence: TGTGCCACAACCCGGGACAGGGGGGTAGGGCCCCAGCATTTT.

J is TRBJ1-3 and V is TRBV28; tentatively, D is TRBD1 (5 bases). The V end was cut by 7 bases, the J end by 2 bases, with 9 bases between. Germline V gene lookup returns CDR1 MDHEN and CDR2 SYDVKM. This CDR3 is built from 13 residues. The chain's CDR3 is CASKRQTGNTIYF. DNA of the CDR3: TGTGCCAGCAAACGACAGACTGGAAACACCATATATTTT. The full variable domain, completed using reference TRBV28 and TRBJ1-3, is DVKVTQSSRYLVKRTGEKVFLECVQDMDHENMFWYRQDPGLGLRLIYFSYDVKMKEKGDIPEGYSVSREKKERFSLILESASTNQTSMYLCASKRQTGNTIYFGEGSWLTVV.

This clonotype was counted at least ten times. V and J are TRBV5-1 and TRBJ2-2; no clear D gene. Per the germline V gene, CDR1 is SGHRS and CDR2 is YFSETQ. Trimming removed 6 bases at V and 4 bases at J, with 4 bases between. This CDR3 spans 11 amino acids. CDR3 sequence: CASTFTGELFF. The CDR3 nucleotides are TGCGCCAGCACTTTCACCGGGGAGCTGTTTTTT.

This clonotype was recorded many times. The chain joins TRBV7-8 to TRBJ1-6, with 7 bases identical to TRBD1. This CDR3 has 15 residues. The V and J ends lost 1 base and 5 bases, in that order; junction bases with no gene match: 2. Germline loops: CDR1 SGHVS, CDR2 FQNEAQ. CDR3 residues: CASSLDRGNNSPLHF. DNA for the CDR3: TGTGCCAGCAGCTTAGACAGGGGAAATAATTCACCCCTCCACTTT. Drawing the rest from reference TRBV7-8 and TRBJ1-6, the complete variable domain is GAGVSQSPRYKVAKRGQDVALRCDPISGHVSLFWYQQALGQGPEFLTYFQNEAQLDKSGLPSDRFFAERPEGSVSTLKIQRTQQEDSAVYLCASSLDRGNNSPLHFGNGTRLTVT.

Many counts were recorded for this clonotype. The J gene is TRBJ2-7, the V gene TRBV20-1; unclear D gene. The CDR3 spans 11 residues. V was cut by 3 bases and J by 2 bases, with 5 bases left in between. The germline gives CDR1 DFQATT, CDR2 SNEGSKA (reference sequence). The DNA of the CDR3 is TGCAGTGCTAGTGCCACCTACGAGCAGTACTTC. Amino acid sequence: CSASATYEQYF.

The chain has TRBV14 and TRBJ1-1; TRBD1 might be the D (6 bases). Trimming left V 8 bases short and J 7 bases short, with 23 bases between. The germline V gene has CDR1 SGHDN and CDR2 FVKESK. This CDR3 comprises 15 residues. The CDR3 loop reads CASSFRIQGIHEAFF. DNA of the CDR3: TGTGCCAGCTCATTTCGGATACAGGGAATACATGAAGCTTTCTTT.

The chain is built from TRBV7-9 and TRBJ2-7, with 7 bases aligning to TRBD1. This CDR3 contains 9 residues. Germline assignment: CDR1 SEHNR and CDR2 FQNEAQ (reference sequence). In nucleotides, the CDR3 is TGTGCCAGCAGAACCAGACAGGGAGTG. Its translation is CASRTRQGV.

This clonotype was seen many times. The chain has TRBV12-3 or TRBV12-4 and TRBJ2-3; possibly TRBD2 for D (5 bases). CDR3 length: 17 amino acids. Trimming shortened V by 1 base and J by 0 bases, and 14 bases separated the two germline ends. The CDR3 region is CASSLDRGFPSTDTQYF. The CDR3 region has the DNA TGTGCCAGCAGTTTAGATCGGGGATTTCCTAGCACAGATACGCAGTATTTT.

This clonotype was observed a few times. This may arise from a read error, as a much more abundant clone is one base away. The rearrangement uses TRBV11-2 and TRBJ2-1; D ambiguous. This CDR3 is 14 amino acids long. Germline CDR1 is SGHAT and CDR2 is FQNNGV. Trimming took 5 bases from V and 6 from J, leaving 14 bases between them. This CDR3 reads CASSQDPRSNEQFF. CDR3 nucleotides: TGTGCCAGCAGCCAAGACCCCCGATCCAATGAGCAGTTCTTC.

This clonotype occurred many times. The chain uses TRBV3-1 and TRBJ2-7, with 10 bases that match TRBD2. Germline V lookup: CDR1 LGHDT, CDR2 YNNKEL (reference sequence). This CDR3 is built from 14 residues. V lost 1 base and J lost 3; bases outside the gene matches: 0. CDR3 bases: TGTGCCAGCAGCCAAGGGACTAGCGGCTACGAGCAGTACTTC. It codes for CASSQGTSGYEQYF.

Regarding this clonotype: Possible read error: a much larger clone is one base away. The chain carries TRBV5-6 and TRBJ2-5; D is perhaps TRBD1 (5 bases). With 1 base removed from V and 5 bases from J, the gap between germline ends came to 12 bases. This CDR3 comprises 14 residues. Germline CDR1 is SGHDT and CDR2 is YYEEEE. CDR3 nucleotides: TGTGCCAGCAGCTTGCGCAGGGCGTATGAGACCCAGTACTTC. It specifies CASSLRRAYETQYF.

This clonotype was seen repeatedly, ten times or more. This sequence joins TRBV19 and TRBJ1-2; possible D gene TRBD1, 6 bases. From germline, CDR1 is LNHDA and CDR2 SQIVND (reference sequence). V shed 7 bases and J shed 2 bases, with 20 bases lying between them. The CDR3 contains 16 residues. CDR3 sequence reads: CASIQKGGISNYGYTF. CDR3 DNA: TGTGCCAGTATCCAAAAAGGGGGGATTTCAAACTATGGCTACACCTTC.

This rearrangement joins TRBV20-1 to TRBJ1-6; 10 nucleotides agree with TRBD1. The V and J ends lost 8 bases and 7 bases, in that order; junction bases with no gene match: 14. This CDR3 region has 16 residues. Germline V lookup: CDR1 DFQATT, CDR2 SNEGSKA (reference sequence). The CDR3 DNA sequence: TGCAGTACTAAGGATCGGGACAGGGGAGCCAATTCACCCCTCCACTTT. It codes for CSTKDRDRGANSPLHF.

Ten or more counts support this clonotype. V usage is TRBV7-2 and J usage is TRBJ2-2; 8 positions match TRBD1. CDR3 length: 15 residues. The V gene's germline CDR1 is SGHTA and CDR2 FQGNSA. After removal of 5 bases from V and 2 bases from J, the junction contained 4 bases not matched to a gene. This chain's CDR3 is CASSHDRGNTGELFF. Here the CDR3 DNA reads TGTGCCAGCAGCCACGACAGGGGAAACACCGGGGAGCTGTTTTTT.

This clonotype was counted between two and nine times. The rearrangement uses TRBV13 and TRBJ2-4; 10 positions match TRBD2. The CDR3 length is 18 residues. V dropped 3 bases and J dropped 2; count of bases not matched to a gene: 10. CDR1 and CDR2 from the germline V gene are PRHDT and FYEKMQ (reference sequence). This CDR3 is CASSFRGSGRAPKNIQYF. In DNA form, the CDR3 reads TGTGCCAGCAGCTTCAGGGGCAGCGGGAGGGCCCCCAAAAACATTCAGTACTTC.

This clonotype has ten or more counts. In DNA, the CDR3 is TGTGCCAGCACCCTGGAAGGCTACACCTTC. It is translated as CASTLEGYTF. The chain joins TRBV5-8 to TRBJ1-2, with no clear D. Trimming shortened V by 6 bases and J by 8 bases, and 8 bases separated the two germline ends. The CDR3 is 10 residues long. CDR1 SGHTS and CDR2 YDEGEE come from the germline V gene.

This clonotype appeared many times. V and J are TRBV5-1 and TRBJ2-7, with 8 bases lining up with TRBD2. Germline CDR1 reads SGHRS; CDR2 reads YFSETQ. V lost 4 bases, J lost 3 bases, and 9 bases stayed unmatched. This CDR3 has 15 amino acids. The CDR3 protein is CASSVTGTSYYEQYF. The CDR3 nucleotides are TGCGCCAGCAGCGTCACCGGGACTAGTTACTACGAGCAGTACTTC.

About this clonotype itself: A read error may produce the germline difference seen at one junction end. The CDR3, as DNA: TGTGCTAGCAGTGCCGCGACTAGCGGGACAGGGGAGCAGTACTTC. Translation: CASSAATSGTGEQYF. The rearrangement links TRBV7-7 to TRBJ2-7, with 11 bases identical to TRBD2. Germline lookup yields CDR1 SSHAT and CDR2 FNYEAQ (reference sequence). This CDR3 is built from 15 residues. Filled out from reference TRBV7-7 and TRBJ2-7, the complete variable domain reads GAGVSQSPRYKVTKRGQDVTLRCDPISSHATLYWYQQALGQGPEFLTYFNYEAQPDKSGLPSDRFSAERPEGSISTLTIQRTEQRDSAMYRCASSAATSGTGEQYFGPGTRLTVT.

This clonotype was seen a single time. The chain couples TRBV7-9 to TRBJ2-5, with 7 bases fitting TRBD2. The germline gives CDR1 SEHNR, CDR2 FQNEAQ (reference sequence). V shed 5 bases, J shed 3 bases, and the junction held 12 bases outside the gene matches. The CDR3 is 16 amino acids. CDR3 sequence: CASSREGADGEETQYF. The CDR3 bases are TGTGCCAGCAGCAGGGAGGGAGCCGATGGCGAAGAGACCCAGTACTTC.

The chain is built from TRBV20-1 and TRBJ2-1; possibly TRBD2 for D (7 bases). In germline, CDR1 is DFQATT, CDR2 SNEGSKA (reference sequence). CDR3 size: 14 residues. Trimming took 5 bases from V and 3 from J, leaving 14 bases between them. The CDR3, as DNA: TGCAGTGCTCGCGAGGGGGGGGGCTACAATGAGCAGTTCTTC. Protein product: CSAREGGGYNEQFF.

This clonotype was counted at least ten times. The chain links TRBV7-9 to TRBJ2-5; 11 bases agree with TRBD2. The CDR3 is 16 amino acids. The ends lost 5 bases at V and 0 bases at J; junction bases unmatched: 5. Germline CDR1 and CDR2: SEHNR and FQNEAQ (reference sequence). CDR3 sequence reads: CASSRQTSGNQETQYF. In nucleotides, the CDR3 is TGTGCCAGCAGCCGTCAGACTAGCGGGAACCAAGAGACCCAGTACTTC. Based on the CDR3 plus reference TRBV7-9 and TRBJ2-5, the full variable domain is DTGVSQNPRHKITKRGQNVTFRCDPISEHNRLYWYRQTLGQGPEFLTYFQNEAQLEKSRLLSDRFSAERPKGSFSTLEIQRTEQGDSAMYLCASSRQTSGNQETQYFGPGTRLLVL.

This clonotype was detected only once. This chain joins TRBV11-2 and TRBJ2-7; D ambiguous. V was pared by 1 base and J by 6 bases, with 4 bases between. Germline V gene lookup returns CDR1 SGHAT and CDR2 FQNNGV. There are 11 residues in the CDR3. CDR3 DNA: TGTGCCAGCAGCTTAGTAAGCGAGCAGTACTTC. Amino acid sequence: CASSLVSEQYF.

This chain links TRBV5-1 with TRBJ2-3; possibly TRBD1 for D (6 bases). The CDR3 extends over 17 amino acids. Germline CDR1 reads SGHRS; CDR2 reads YFSETQ. Between the trimmed V and J ends, which lost 4 bases and 2 bases, there was a span of 20 bases. In nucleotides, the CDR3 is TGCGCCAGCAGCAAGGGGCACAGGGATAGGTTCACAGATACGCAGTATTTT. As protein: CASSKGHRDRFTDTQYF.

As DNA, the CDR3 is TGTGCCAGCGCCGAGTACGGACAGGCGCATGGCTACACCTTC. Its translation is CASAEYGQAHGYTF. This chain uses TRBV11-2 with TRBJ1-2; 7 nucleotides agree with TRBD1. This CDR3 has 14 residues. Germline trimming cut 8 bases from V and 6 bases from J; bases unmatched to any gene: 12. The germline CDR1 and CDR2 sequences are SGHAT and FQNNGV. The variable domain in full, completed from reference TRBV11-2 and TRBJ1-2, reads EAGVAQSPRYKIIEKRQSVAFWCNPISGHATLYWYQQILGQGPKLLIQFQNNGVVDDSQLPKDRFSAERLKGVDSTLKIQPAKLEDSAVYLCASAEYGQAHGYTFGSGTRLTVV.

On this clonotype: At one end, the junction sequence differs from germline, possibly due to a read error. The DNA for the CDR3 is TGTGCCAGCAGCCAAGATGCGCGGCGGAACTATGGCTACCCCTTC. Its translation is CASSQDARRNYGYPF. This chain joins TRBV7-9 and TRBJ1-2; no reliable D call. The CDR3 has 15 amino acids. Germline V gene lookup returns CDR1 SEHNR and CDR2 FQNEAQ (reference sequence).